Included here is one T cell receptor beta chain sequence, with context. Its antigen is unknown. The germline CDR1 and CDR2 sequences are SGDLS and YYNGEE. The ends lost 4 bases at V and 5 bases at J; junction bases unmatched: 12. This CDR3 has 16 amino acids. The data belong to a study of Tregs in tolerant kidney transplant recipients. TCRdb's table, derived via immunoSEQ multiplex PCR, lists solely in-frame clones and lacks some. The sample consists of some 66,000 clones, more than 90% of them appearing once. Study-level points and caveats: Few patients were studied, so findings need validation in larger groups.

The sample in question was CD8+ T cells from blood, obtained before the transplant. The TCR comes from a human donor who received a combined kidney and bone marrow transplant. V usage is TRBV9 and J usage is TRBJ2-1; 7 bases agree with TRBD2. CDR3 nucleotides: TGTGCCAGCAGCCCCCCCCTAGCGGCCGGTGACAATGAGCAGTTCTTC. Translated: CASSPPLAAGDNEQFF.